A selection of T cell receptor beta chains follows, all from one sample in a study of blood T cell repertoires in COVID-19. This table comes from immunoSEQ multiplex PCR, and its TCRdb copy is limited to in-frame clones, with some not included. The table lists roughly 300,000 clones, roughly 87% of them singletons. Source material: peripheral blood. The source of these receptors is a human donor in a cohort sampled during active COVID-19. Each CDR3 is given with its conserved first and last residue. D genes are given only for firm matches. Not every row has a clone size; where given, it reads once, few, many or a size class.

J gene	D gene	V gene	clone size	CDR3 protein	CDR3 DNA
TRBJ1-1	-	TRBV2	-	CASFPQGAITEAFF	TGTGCCAGCTTTCCCCAGGGTGCTATCACTGAAGCTTTCTTT
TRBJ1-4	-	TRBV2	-	CASSELQAFLNEKLFF	TGTGCCAGCAGTGAGTTACAGGCATTCTTAAATGAAAAACTGTTTTTT
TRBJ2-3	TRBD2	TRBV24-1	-	CATSSGTSGTDTQYF	TGTGCCACCTCCTCCGGGACTAGCGGCACAGATACGCAGTATTTT
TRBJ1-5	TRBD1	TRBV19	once	CASSPDRVSGQPQHF	TGTGCCAGTAGTCCGGACAGGGTGAGTGGTCAGCCCCAGCATTTT
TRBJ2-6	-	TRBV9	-	CASSVRGGSGANVLTF	TGTGCCAGCAGCGTCCGAGGGGGATCCGGGGCCAACGTCCTGACTTTC
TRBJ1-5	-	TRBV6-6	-	CASSQTGGNQPQHF	TGTGCCAGCAGCCAAACGGGAGGCAATCAGCCCCAGCATTTT
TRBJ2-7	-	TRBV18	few	CASSPRRTEYEQYF	TGTGCCAGCTCACCCCGCCGGACAGAGTACGAGCAGTACTTC
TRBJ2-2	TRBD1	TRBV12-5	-	CASGTGTGSPNTGELFF	TGTGCTAGTGGAACAGGGACAGGCAGCCCGAACACCGGGGAGCTGTTTTTT
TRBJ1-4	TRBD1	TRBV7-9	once	CASSLAGDSGEKLFF	TGTGCCAGCAGCTTAGCGGGGGACAGTGGCGAAAAACTGTTTTTT
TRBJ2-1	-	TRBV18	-	CASFQGGLVYNEQFF	TGTGCCAGCTTTCAGGGGGGACTAGTTTACAATGAGCAGTTCTTC
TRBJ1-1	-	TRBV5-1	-	CASSLSPGALNTEAFF	TGCGCCAGCAGCTTGTCCCCTGGAGCCCTGAACACTGAAGCTTTCTTT
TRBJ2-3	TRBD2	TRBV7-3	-	CASSPRTSGFTDTQYF	TGTGCCAGCAGCCCGCGGACTAGCGGATTCACAGATACGCAGTATTTT
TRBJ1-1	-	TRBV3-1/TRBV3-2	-	CASSQLEMNTEAFF	TGTGCCAGCAGCCAATTGGAGATGAACACTGAAGCTTTCTTT
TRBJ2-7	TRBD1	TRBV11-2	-	CASSRNRGEQYF	TGTGCCAGCAGCCGAAACAGGGGCGAGCAGTACTTC
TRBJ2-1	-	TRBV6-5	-	CASRTGLGTYNEQFF	TGTGCCAGCAGAACAGGGCTCGGTACCTACAATGAGCAGTTCTTC
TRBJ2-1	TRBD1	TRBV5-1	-	CASSLAGTGNEQFF	TGCGCCAGCAGCTTGGCCGGGACAGGCAATGAGCAGTTCTTC
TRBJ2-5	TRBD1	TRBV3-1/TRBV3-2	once	CASSPSRTGQETQYF	TGTGCCAGCAGCCCTTCCCGGACAGGGCAAGAGACCCAGTACTTC
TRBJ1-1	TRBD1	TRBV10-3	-	CAISALDRADEAFF	TGTGCCATCAGTGCCCTTGACAGGGCGGATGAAGCTTTCTTT
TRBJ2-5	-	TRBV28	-	CASSLRQETQYF	TGTGCCAGCAGTTTACGGCAAGAGACCCAGTACTTC
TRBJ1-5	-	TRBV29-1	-	CSPDRRTDQPQHF	TGCAGCCCAGATCGGAGGACCGATCAGCCCCAGCATTTT
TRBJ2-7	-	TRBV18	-	CASSSTTGSYEQYF	TGTGCCAGCTCATCGACGACGGGATCCTACGAGCAGTACTTC
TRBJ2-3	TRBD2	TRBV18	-	CASSPRLAGVDTQYF	TGTGCCAGCTCACCCAGACTAGCGGGAGTAGATACGCAGTATTTT
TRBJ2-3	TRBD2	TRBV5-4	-	CASRTSGRSTDTQYF	TGTGCCAGCAGAACTAGCGGGAGAAGCACAGATACGCAGTATTTT
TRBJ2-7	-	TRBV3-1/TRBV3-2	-	CASSHNRVRDEQYF	TGTGCCAGCAGCCACAACAGGGTCCGGGACGAGCAGTACTTC
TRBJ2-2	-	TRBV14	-	CASSQVSTTGELFF	TGTGCCAGCAGCCAAGTGAGCACCACCGGGGAGCTGTTTTTT
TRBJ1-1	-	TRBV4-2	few	CASSQDFVADTEAFF	TGTGCCAGCAGCCAAGATTTCGTGGCAGACACTGAAGCTTTCTTT
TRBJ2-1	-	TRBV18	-	CASSPLPSAVEQFF	TGTGCCAGCTCACCACTCCCTAGCGCCGTTGAGCAGTTCTTC
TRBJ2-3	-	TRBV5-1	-	CASSLDVRSSTDTQYF	TGCGCCAGCAGCTTGGACGTCAGATCTAGCACAGATACGCAGTATTTT
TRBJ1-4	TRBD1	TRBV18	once	CASSPRTGYEKLFF	TGTGCCAGCTCACCTAGGACAGGGTATGAAAAACTGTTTTTT
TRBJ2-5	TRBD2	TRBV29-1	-	CSVGWSGRVQETQYF	TGCAGCGTTGGATGGAGCGGGAGGGTCCAAGAGACCCAGTACTTC
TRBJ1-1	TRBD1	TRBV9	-	CASSVGQGVGTEAFF	TGTGCCAGCAGCGTAGGGCAGGGGGTGGGCACTGAAGCTTTCTTT
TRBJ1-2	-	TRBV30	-	CAWIRGSESYGYTF	TGTGCCTGGATCCGGGGGTCAGAGTCCTATGGCTACACCTTC
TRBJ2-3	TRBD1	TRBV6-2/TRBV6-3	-	CASSSRMAGQARKTTQYF	TGTGCCAGCAGTTCCAGAATGGCCGGACAGGCCCGTAAGACTACGCAGTATTTT
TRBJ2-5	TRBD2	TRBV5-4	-	CASLPWGGSQETQYF	TGTGCCAGCTTACCGTGGGGGGGTTCCCAAGAGACCCAGTACTTC
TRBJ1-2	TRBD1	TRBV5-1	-	CASSLADRGRGTYGYTF	TGCGCCAGCAGCTTGGCCGACAGGGGAAGGGGGACCTATGGCTACACCTTC
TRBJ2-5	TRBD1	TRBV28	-	CASSLAGTGGMETQYF	TGTGCCAGCAGTTTGGCCGGGACAGGGGGTATGGAGACCCAGTACTTC
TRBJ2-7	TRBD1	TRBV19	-	CASGQGLSYEQYF	TGTGCCAGTGGACAGGGGCTCTCCTACGAGCAGTACTTC
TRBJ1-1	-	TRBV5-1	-	CASSLKIREEAFF	TGCGCCAGCAGCTTGAAGATCCGCGAAGAAGCTTTCTTT
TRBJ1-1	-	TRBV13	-	CASSYDRGMSTEAFF	TGTGCCAGCAGCTACGACCGGGGAATGAGCACTGAAGCTTTCTTT
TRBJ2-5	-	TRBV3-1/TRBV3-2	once	CASSQAEETQYF	TGTGCCAGCAGCCAAGCTGAGGAGACCCAGTACTTC
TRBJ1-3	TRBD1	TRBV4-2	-	CASSQEGQALISGNTIYF	TGTGCCAGCAGCCAAGAAGGACAGGCGCTGATCTCTGGAAACACCATATATTTT